The next 25 T cell receptor beta chains were all read from a single sample in a study of monozygotic twins with inflammatory bowel disease. One entry per CDR3 protein, without DNA, is what TCRdb gives after re-calling the 5' RACE reads. This listing includes approximately 330,000 distinct CDR3 sequences. Sequencing was done on a sample of blood. The receptor set was obtained from a human donor with ulcerative colitis or Crohn's disease, or a healthy co-twin of an affected twin (not recorded which).

This sequence joins TRBV5-4 and TRBJ2-2; TCRdb outputs TRBD1, but without DNA this stays unchecked. The CDR3 has 15 residues. Germline loops: CDR1 SGHNT, CDR2 YYREEE (reference sequence). The CDR3: CASSSPQGATGELFF.

The CDR3 spells CASARGQGDGYTF. This rearrangement joins TRBV21-1 to TRBJ1-2; TCRdb selects TRBD1, and the lack of DNA leaves this call unchecked. TRBV21-1 is recorded as a pseudogene. This CDR3 region has 13 residues.

The V call is TRBV27, the J call TRBJ1-5; the TRBD1 assignment by TCRdb is unverifiable without DNA. The CDR3 is made up of 13 amino acids. Germline lookup yields CDR1 MNHEY and CDR2 SMNVEV (reference sequence). CDR3 residues: CATRRQGNQPQHF.

CDR3 sequence reads: CASSLENRGAPQHF. The chain employs TRBV28 and TRBJ1-5. Germline V gene sequence: CDR1 MDHEN, CDR2 SYDVKM. CDR3 size: 14 residues.

The V call is TRBV5-1, the J call TRBJ2-7; TCRdb's D call, TRBD2, is unchecked because there is no DNA. The germline V gene encodes CDR1 SGHRS and CDR2 YFSETQ. The CDR3 contains 16 residues. This chain's CDR3 is CASSSLTGTASYEQYF. The full variable domain, with the rest looked up from reference TRBV5-1 and TRBJ2-7, is KAGVTQTPRYLIKTRGQQVTLSCSPISGHRSVSWYQQTPGQGLQFLFEYFSETQRNKGNFPGRFSGRQFSNSRSEMNVSTLELGDSALYLCASSSLTGTASYEQYFGPGTRLTVT.

This sequence joins TRBV4-1 and TRBJ2-3; TCRdb selects TRBD2, and the lack of DNA leaves this call unchecked. CDR3 length equals 16 residues. Germline CDR1 and CDR2: MGHRA and YSYEKL. CDR3 sequence: CASSQPTSGRPYTQYF.

The chain carries TRBV6-5 and TRBJ2-7; TCRdb selects TRBD1, and the lack of DNA leaves this call unchecked. This CDR3 has 16 residues. Germline CDR1 is MNHEY and CDR2 is SVGAGI. This chain's CDR3 is CASSSRRQANSYEQYF.

CDR3 residues: CASLREVGSNEQFF. The chain couples TRBV18 to TRBJ2-1; the TCRdb call, TRBD2, lacks DNA for checking. The CDR3 totals 14 residues. Per germline, CDR1 KGHSH and CDR2 LQKENI. Drawing the rest from reference TRBV18 and TRBJ2-1, the complete variable domain is NAGVMQNPRHLVRRRGQEARLRCSPMKGHSHVYWYRQLPEEGLKFMVYLQKENIIDESGMPKERFSAEFPKEGPSILRIQQVVRGDSAAYFCASLREVGSNEQFFGPGTRLTVL.

The J gene is TRBJ2-2, the V gene TRBV20-1; the D call of TRBD2 rests on TCRdb alone, since no DNA is present to check it. The CDR3 runs to 18 residues. CDR1 and CDR2 (germline): DFQATT, SNEGSKA (reference sequence). CDR3 in amino acids: CSARVWTSGRINTGELFF.

The rearrangement links TRBV12-3 or TRBV12-4 to TRBJ2-2; the TRBD2 assignment by TCRdb is unverifiable without DNA. The CDR3 runs 15 residues. This CDR3 is CASRKGTSDTGELFF.

The chain joins TRBV4-1 to TRBJ2-1; TCRdb selects TRBD2, and the lack of DNA leaves this call unchecked. CDR1 MGHRA and CDR2 YSYEKL come from the germline V gene. CDR3 length equals 19 residues. The CDR3: CASSQEPPRLSGAYNEQFF.

The chain is built from TRBV29-1 and TRBJ2-7; the TCRdb call, TRBD2, lacks DNA for checking. The CDR3 totals 14 residues. CDR1 is SQVTM, CDR2 ANQGSEA, per germline. The CDR3: CSVEIAGGAYEQYF.

The V call is TRBV11-2, the J call TRBJ1-4. The CDR3 length is 18 residues. Germline V lookup: CDR1 SGHAT, CDR2 FQNNGV. This CDR3 reads CASSFEGTNDWVNEKLCF.

J is TRBJ1-1 and V is TRBV28. Germline V gene data show CDR1 as MDHEN and CDR2 as SYDVKM. CDR3 size: 15 residues. CDR3 in amino acids: CASSYRRGVWAEAFF.

This chain connects TRBV27 to TRBJ2-7; without DNA, the TCRdb call of TRBD1 cannot be checked. The CDR3 extends over 16 amino acids. From germline, CDR1 is MNHEY and CDR2 SMNVEV (reference sequence). The CDR3 loop reads CASSPEFGRGPYEQYF.

The rearrangement uses TRBV4-1 and TRBJ2-7; TCRdb gives TRBD1 as the D gene, but with no DNA this cannot be confirmed. The CDR3 covers 14 residues. Germline V lookup: CDR1 MGHRA, CDR2 YSYEKL. CDR3 amino acids: CASSQAWTAYEQYF.

The chain combines TRBV20-1 with TRBJ2-1; TCRdb's D call of TRBD1 is untestable without DNA. This CDR3 spans 14 amino acids. From germline, CDR1 is DFQATT and CDR2 SNEGSKA (reference sequence). CDR3 amino acids: CSAGGGTGADEQFF.

This chain uses TRBV27 with TRBJ2-3; TCRdb's D gene call, TRBD1, goes unchecked for lack of DNA. The CDR3 length is 15 residues. Per germline, CDR1 MNHEY and CDR2 SMNVEV (reference sequence). CDR3 sequence: CASILGGRGTDTQYF.

The chain joins TRBV5-1 to TRBJ2-7. The CDR3 has 13 residues. Germline loops: CDR1 SGHRS, CDR2 YFSETQ. This CDR3 is CASSLEGSYEQNF.

This chain links TRBV6-5 with TRBJ2-3; TCRdb outputs TRBD1, but without DNA this stays unchecked. CDR1 is MNHEY and CDR2 is SVGAGI in the germline V gene. CDR3 length: 13 amino acids. This CDR3 is CASSQGQLGTQYF.

The chain combines TRBV27 with TRBJ2-1; TCRdb's D call of TRBD2 is untestable without DNA. Germline CDR1 is MNHEY and CDR2 is SMNVEV (reference sequence). This CDR3 is built from 13 residues. CDR3 sequence: CAIQSSSYNEQFF.

The genes are TRBV5-1 and TRBJ2-5. The CDR3 has 13 residues. The germline V gene encodes CDR1 SGHRS and CDR2 YFSETQ. The CDR3 reads CASSSHTMETQYF.

The gene calls are TRBV29-1 and TRBJ2-7; TCRdb's D call of TRBD1 is untestable without DNA. The CDR3 runs to 11 residues. Per the germline V gene, CDR1 is SQVTM and CDR2 is ANQGSEA. The CDR3 protein is CSVESPYEQYF.

V usage is TRBV12-3 or TRBV12-4 and J usage is TRBJ1-5; the TCRdb D gene call, TRBD1, has no DNA to confirm it. This CDR3 region has 15 residues. This CDR3 reads CASSLLPRGPQPQHF.

This chain links TRBV30 with TRBJ2-7; absent DNA, TCRdb's TRBD2 call cannot be checked. The CDR3 has 14 residues. The germline CDR1 and CDR2 sequences are GTSNPN and SVGIG (reference sequence). This CDR3 reads CAWDLGLAGGEQYF.